Listed below are T cell receptor beta chains from one sample, sequenced in a study of blood T cells in healthy people across ages. TCRdb redid the calling of the 5' RACE reads with MiXCR, one entry per CDR3 protein. The sample lists about 1,500,000 distinct CDR3 sequences, 28% occurring once. The sample was blood. These receptors all come from a woman aged 25 to 45 in good health. CDR3s leave out the opening cysteine and the closing phenylalanine or tryptophan.

CDR3aa: SASTDAGIYGYT
j_gene: TRBJ1-2
v_gene: TRBV20-1

CDR3aa: ASSRTGTSGGTTDTQY
j_gene: TRBJ2-3
v_gene: TRBV7-2

CDR3aa: ASSAGGGTGYEQY
j_gene: TRBJ2-7
v_gene: TRBV9

CDR3aa: SAQDWGTGELF
j_gene: TRBJ2-2
v_gene: TRBV20-1

CDR3aa: SVQGIITEAF
j_gene: TRBJ1-1
v_gene: TRBV29-1

CDR3aa: ASSLLGSKGTEAF
j_gene: TRBJ1-1
v_gene: TRBV7-2

CDR3aa: ASRREGQGTYEQY
j_gene: TRBJ2-7
v_gene: TRBV4-1

CDR3aa: AIRDRDNEKLF
j_gene: TRBJ1-4
v_gene: TRBV7-8

CDR3aa: ASSLLGLAEYEQY
j_gene: TRBJ2-7
v_gene: TRBV9

CDR3aa: SASLADTAYDEQY
j_gene: .
v_gene: TRBV20-1

CDR3aa: SASMRETDTQY
j_gene: TRBJ2-3
v_gene: TRBV20-1

CDR3aa: SVVPDGGPYGYT
j_gene: TRBJ1-2
v_gene: TRBV29-1

CDR3aa: ASSLVRARESEQY
j_gene: TRBJ2-7
v_gene: TRBV7-2

CDR3aa: ASSLLRGAGANVLT
j_gene: TRBJ2-6
v_gene: TRBV12-3/TRBV12-4

CDR3aa: ASIIAGYQETQY
j_gene: TRBJ2-5
v_gene: TRBV7-9

CDR3aa: ASSLASVGTYGYT
j_gene: TRBJ1-2
v_gene: TRBV7-9

CDR3aa: ASSQEGTSGTGELF
j_gene: TRBJ2-2
v_gene: TRBV4-2

CDR3aa: ASSSIVTGGGTQY
j_gene: TRBJ2-3
v_gene: TRBV7-3

CDR3aa: ASSPPSGSPDTQY
j_gene: TRBJ2-3
v_gene: TRBV18

CDR3aa: ASSPGLSEGDNEQF
j_gene: TRBJ2-1
v_gene: TRBV5-1

CDR3aa: ASSPRSFAWVSRYEQY
j_gene: TRBJ2-7
v_gene: TRBV7-2

CDR3aa: ASSLSGRRTYEQY
j_gene: TRBJ2-7
v_gene: TRBV7-2

CDR3aa: ASILTSVLTDTQY
j_gene: TRBJ2-3
v_gene: TRBV12-3/TRBV12-4

CDR3aa: SAKDSATNEKLF
j_gene: TRBJ1-4
v_gene: TRBV20-1

CDR3aa: ASRISGGVSYNEQF
j_gene: TRBJ2-1
v_gene: TRBV12-3/TRBV12-4

CDR3aa: ASNLGSSYNEQF
j_gene: TRBJ2-1
v_gene: TRBV11-2

CDR3aa: ASSHEPGGGYT
j_gene: TRBJ1-2
v_gene: TRBV9

CDR3aa: ASSFPGLSSYNEQF
j_gene: TRBJ2-1
v_gene: TRBV2

CDR3aa: ASSSRSEYGYT
j_gene: TRBJ1-2
v_gene: TRBV5-1

CDR3aa: ASSIHLSGTSGSREQY
j_gene: .
v_gene: TRBV19

CDR3aa: SAHTPDTEAF
j_gene: TRBJ1-1
v_gene: TRBV20-1

CDR3aa: ASSYSKRGPSSYNEQF
j_gene: TRBJ2-1
v_gene: TRBV6-5

CDR3aa: ASSELGSNGYT
j_gene: TRBJ1-2
v_gene: TRBV25-1

CDR3aa: SGRSGRTPYEQY
j_gene: TRBJ2-7
v_gene: TRBV29-1

CDR3aa: ASRTRGSETQY
j_gene: TRBJ2-5
v_gene: TRBV7-9

CDR3aa: ASSLRGQGNPTQY
j_gene: TRBJ2-3
v_gene: TRBV5-1

CDR3aa: ASSLTPGLEDSEQF
j_gene: TRBJ2-1
v_gene: TRBV5-1

CDR3aa: SVRTLNEQF
j_gene: TRBJ2-1
v_gene: TRBV29-1

CDR3aa: ASSLEGVPNQPQH
j_gene: TRBJ1-5
v_gene: TRBV5-1

CDR3aa: ANSTGTYGGETQY
j_gene: .
v_gene: TRBV12-3/TRBV12-4

CDR3aa: ASSPRTGNLYEQY
j_gene: TRBJ2-7
v_gene: TRBV28